The next 32 T cell receptor beta chains were all read from a single sample in a study of T cells in Graves' hyperthyroidism and ophthalmopathy. Amplified TCR beta CDR3 regions derived from RNA transcripts. The TCR CDR3 first-round RT-PCR relied on the HTBI primer set. From the multiplex PCR reads, TCRdb called clonotypes with MiXCR, one entry per CDR3 protein. The sample has roughly 710,000 distinct CDR3 sequences, approximately 40% seen once; the top ten hold around 30%. Sequenced material: blood. These receptors came from a woman in her 40s with Graves' hyperthyroidism.

In this sample, this clonotype turned up many times. V is TRBV19 and J is TRBJ1-5; 7 bases agree with TRBD1. The CDR3 is 15 residues long. J lost 4 bases, V lost 4 bases, and 7 bases had no gene match. Germline lookup yields CDR1 LNHDA and CDR2 SQIVND (reference sequence). The CDR3 loop reads CASSTRRDSNQPQHF. CDR3 nucleotide sequence: TGTGCCAGTAGTACCCGCCGGGACAGTAATCAGCCCCAGCATTTT. Full variable domain (remainder filled in from reference TRBV19 and TRBJ1-5): DGGITQSPKYLFRKEGQNVTLSCEQNLNHDAMYWYRQDPGQGLRLIYYSQIVNDFQKGDIAEGYSVSREKKESFPLTVTSAQKNPTAFYLCASSTRRDSNQPQHFGDGTRLSIL.

This clonotype has only a few counts. The rearrangement joins TRBV7-9 to TRBJ2-7, with D hard to call. Germline-derived CDR1 and CDR2 are SEHNR and FQNEAQ (reference sequence). Between the trimmed V and J ends, which lost 5 bases and 6 bases, there was a span of 23 bases. The CDR3 length is 16 residues. CDR3: CASSPLISRPGFEQYF. Written as DNA, the CDR3 is TGTGCCAGCAGCCCCCTAATCAGCCGCCCGGGTTTCGAGCAGTACTTC. Full variable domain (rest looked up from reference TRBV7-9 and TRBJ2-7): DTGVSQNPRHKITKRGQNVTFRCDPISEHNRLYWYRQTLGQGPEFLTYFQNEAQLEKSRLLSDRFSAERPKGSFSTLEIQRTEQGDSAMYLCASSPLISRPGFEQYFGPGTRLTVT.

The V call is TRBV7-9, the J call TRBJ1-6; TRBD1 aligns across 9 bases. CDR1 and CDR2 (germline): SEHNR, FQNEAQ (reference sequence). V was pared by 7 bases and J by 6 bases, with 4 bases of the junction left unmatched. This CDR3 spans 14 amino acids. The CDR3 here is CASTATGGNSPLHF. The CDR3 DNA is TGTGCCAGCACAGCGACAGGGGGTAATTCACCCCTCCACTTT.

This clonotype was detected only once. This may arise from a read error, as a much more abundant clone is one base away. This CDR3 is missing its conserved last phenylalanine or tryptophan, likely due to a read error. The chain carries TRBV19 and TRBJ1-1, with TRBD1 as a possible D gene (5 bases). The CDR3 has 12 amino acids. V was clipped by 3 bases and J by 7 bases, with 9 bases between them. Germline-derived CDR1 and CDR2 are LNHDA and SQIVND (reference sequence). In DNA, the CDR3 is TGTGCCAGTAGTATCGGGGGAAATGAAGCTTTCTCT. This codes for CASSIGGNEAFS.

There are many counts of this clonotype. This sequence joins TRBV7-9 and TRBJ1-4, with TRBD1 matching over 7 bases. This CDR3 is 14 amino acids long. V shed 6 bases and J 4 bases; nucleotides not matched to a gene: 5. From germline, CDR1 is SEHNR and CDR2 FQNEAQ (reference sequence). The DNA for the CDR3 is TGTGCCAGCAGTTCGGGACAGCTTAATGAAAAACTGTTTTTT. It specifies CASSSGQLNEKLFF.

This clonotype was observed a handful of times. This chain links TRBV7-2 with TRBJ1-5; D is undetermined. The CDR3 sequence is 15 residues long. Trimming shortened V by 2 bases and J by 5 bases, and 13 bases separated the two germline ends. Germline V gene lookup returns CDR1 SGHTA and CDR2 FQGNSA. The CDR3 here is CASSLLSSVYQPQHF. CDR3 in DNA: TGTGCCAGCAGCTTATTGTCGTCGGTTTATCAGCCCCAGCATTTT.

The chain carries TRBV6-5 and TRBJ1-2; a possible D gene is TRBD1 (5 bases). The V gene lost 0 bases and the J gene lost 3 bases, with 14 bases spanning the gap. In germline, CDR1 is MNHEY, CDR2 SVGAGI. This CDR3 contains 16 residues. The CDR3 reads CASSYSSGQGYYGYTF. CDR3 bases: TGTGCCAGCAGTTACTCTTCCGGTCAGGGATACTATGGCTACACCTTC.

This sequence joins TRBV27 and TRBJ1-2; 8 bases are shared with TRBD1. The CDR3 is 16 amino acids. The J segment lost 4 bases and the V segment lost 2 bases, leaving 9 bases of the junction unmatched. The germline gives CDR1 MNHEY, CDR2 SMNVEV (reference sequence). The CDR3 coding sequence is TGTGCCAGCAGTTTAACGGCAGGGGGCACCAGCTATGGCTACACCTTC. This sequence encodes CASSLTAGGTSYGYTF.

To note about this clonotype: One end of the junction does not line up with germline, which may come from a read error. The chain uses TRBV6-5 and TRBJ1-1; no definite D call. The germline gives CDR1 MNHEY, CDR2 SVGAGI. The length of the CDR3 is 17 residues. CDR3 DNA: TGTGTCAGCAGTTACTCCTTTTCTTATGAGACGAACACTGAAGCTTTCTTT. Translating gives CVSSYSFSYETNTEAFF.

Concerning this clonotype: A much larger clonotype is one base distant, so this may be a read error. The chain couples TRBV24-1 to TRBJ1-2; 11 bases agree with TRBD1. V lost 6 bases to trimming and J lost 5 bases; unmatched junction nucleotides: 7. The CDR3 sequence is 15 residues long. Germline assignment: CDR1 KGHDR and CDR2 SFDVKD. The DNA for the CDR3 is TGTGCCACCAGTTACACCGGACAGGGGGCATATGGCTACACCTTC. It specifies CATSYTGQGAYGYTF.

The chain combines TRBV6-5 with TRBJ2-2, with 7 bases matching TRBD1. V lost 4 bases, J lost 2 bases, and 7 bases stayed unmatched. The CDR3 sequence is 16 residues long. Germline V gene data show CDR1 as MNHEY and CDR2 as SVGAGI. CDR3 sequence: CASSFSRGFNTGELFF. The CDR3, as DNA: TGTGCCAGCAGTTTTTCCAGGGGGTTTAACACCGGGGAGCTGTTTTTT.

The chain employs TRBV20-1 and TRBJ2-3; D remains ambiguous. The CDR3 length is 13 residues. Trimming took 0 bases from V and 6 from J, leaving 10 bases between them. Germline CDR1 DFQATT, CDR2 SNEGSKA (reference sequence). The CDR3 DNA is TGCAGTGCTAGAGATCGGGCCCAGGATACGCAGTATTTT. Encoded protein: CSARDRAQDTQYF.

On this clonotype itself: A junction end diverges from the germline sequence, so it may reflect a read error. The chain combines TRBV7-3 with TRBJ1-1; D is undetermined. The CDR3 length is 16 residues. CDR1 and CDR2 from the germline V gene are SGHTA and FQGTGA. This CDR3 is CASSQDQAEIYTEAFF. Written as DNA, the CDR3 is TGCGCCAGCAGCCAAGATCAGGCAGAAATTTACACTGAAGCTTTCTTT.

At least ten counts were recorded for this clonotype. The V and J genes are TRBV12-3 or TRBV12-4 and TRBJ1-1, with D maybe TRBD1 (5 bases). Trimming left V 2 bases short and J 5 bases short, with 12 bases between. This CDR3 has 14 amino acids. This CDR3 reads CASSLRPGVTEAFF. The CDR3 nucleotides are TGTGCCAGCAGTTTAAGGCCGGGGGTAACTGAAGCTTTCTTT.

The V call is TRBV6-1, the J call TRBJ1-5; D gene ambiguous. The ends were cut back, 6 bases at V and 0 bases at J, with 12 bases in the middle. Germline CDR1 and CDR2: MNHNS and SASEGT. The CDR3 consists of 15 residues. CDR3 amino acids: CASSQEKGSNQPQHF. The CDR3 DNA is TGTGCCAGCAGCCAAGAAAAGGGTAGCAATCAGCCCCAGCATTTT.

This chain joins TRBV7-6 and TRBJ2-3, with D uncertain. This CDR3 region has 13 residues. The ends were cut back, 5 bases at V and 8 bases at J, with 14 bases in the middle. The germline CDR1 and CDR2 sequences are SGHVS and FNYEAQ. The CDR3 loop reads CASSPHFEATQYF. Written as DNA, the CDR3 is TGTGCCAGCAGCCCCCATTTCGAGGCTACGCAGTATTTT.

The rearrangement joins TRBV19 to TRBJ2-7; 16 bases match TRBD2. V shed 5 bases, J shed 0 bases, and the junction held 7 bases outside the gene matches. CDR1 is LNHDA and CDR2 is SQIVND in the germline V gene (reference sequence). CDR3 length: 18 residues. CDR3 amino acids: CASSPGLAGGRLSYEQYF. The CDR3 DNA is TGTGCCAGTAGTCCGGGACTAGCGGGGGGGCGGCTCTCCTACGAGCAGTACTTC.

This chain uses TRBV20-1 with TRBJ2-7; D is uncertain. This CDR3 has 14 amino acids. Trimming removed 5 bases from V and 7 bases from J, with 21 bases in between. Germline V CDR1 and CDR2: DFQATT, SNEGSKA (reference sequence). DNA for the CDR3: TGCAGTGCTCGGCCCCCTGAGGCTGTCGGGGAGCAGTACTTC. Encoded protein: CSARPPEAVGEQYF.

The chain employs TRBV7-9 and TRBJ2-5; D may be TRBD1 (5 bases). CDR1 SEHNR and CDR2 FQNEAQ come from the germline V gene (reference sequence). The CDR3 is 15 amino acids. Trimming took 5 bases from V and 6 from J, leaving 19 bases between them. In DNA, the CDR3 is TGTGCCAGCAGCCTAGTACAGGTAGCAATGAAGACCCAGTACTTC. Its protein product is CASSLVQVAMKTQYF.

The genes are TRBV7-9 and TRBJ2-5, with 7 bases matching TRBD2. Germline V gene sequence: CDR1 SEHNR, CDR2 FQNEAQ (reference sequence). V lost 10 bases to trimming and J lost 3 bases; unmatched junction nucleotides: 11. This CDR3 contains 14 residues. CDR3 nucleotides: TGTGCCATCAAACAAGGGAGCGGGAAAGAGACCCAGTACTTC. Protein product: CAIKQGSGKETQYF.

This clonotype was detected ten times or more. The chain links TRBV7-2 to TRBJ2-2; 8 nucleotides align to TRBD2. The CDR3 runs 15 residues. V lost 5 bases and J lost 5; bases outside the gene matches: 7. CDR1 and CDR2 (germline): SGHTA, FQGNSA. The CDR3 DNA reads as TGTGCCAGCAGCCCCGGACTAGCACTTACCGGGGAGCTGTTTTTT. It codes for CASSPGLALTGELFF. The full variable domain, rest sourced from reference TRBV7-2 and TRBJ2-2, is GAGVSQSPSNKVTEKGKDVELRCDPISGHTALYWYRQSLGQGLEFLIYFQGNSAPDKSGLPSDRFSAERTGGSVSTLTIQRTQQEDSAVYLCASSPGLALTGELFFGEGSRLTVL.

The rearrangement uses TRBV19 and TRBJ2-1, with 8 bases identical to TRBD2. CDR3 length equals 14 residues. The germline V gene encodes CDR1 LNHDA and CDR2 SQIVND (reference sequence). V shed 7 bases, J shed 6 bases, and the junction held 8 bases outside the gene matches. Written as DNA, the CDR3 is TGTGCCAGTAAGGGTAGCGGGGCCGCCAATGAGCAGTTCTTC. Protein sequence: CASKGSGAANEQFF.

This clonotype was recorded once. Since a much larger clone is just one base distant, this may be a read error. The CDR3 reads CPSSFERYEQYF. The CDR3 coding sequence is TGTCCCAGCAGCTTCGAACGATACGAGCAGTACTTC. The chain carries TRBV5-6 and TRBJ2-7; D gene uncertain. The length of the CDR3 is 12 residues. Germline-derived CDR1 and CDR2 are SGHDT and YYEEEE.

This clonotype showed up many times. The chain uses TRBV12-3 or TRBV12-4 and TRBJ2-6; no clear D gene. The CDR3 length is 17 residues. Deletions cut 5 bases from V and 0 bases from J, with 14 bases between. CDR3 sequence: CASSRPTGSSGANVLTF. DNA of the CDR3: TGTGCCAGCAGTCGACCGACCGGTAGCTCTGGGGCCAACGTCCTGACTTTC.

As to this clonotype: Since no conserved phenylalanine or tryptophan closes the CDR3, a read error is the likely cause. The chain is built from TRBV20-1 and TRBJ2-5, with 8 bases fitting TRBD2. Germline CDR1 is DFQATT and CDR2 is SNEGSKA (reference sequence). Germline trimming cut 6 bases from V and 3 bases from J; bases unmatched to any gene: 15. The length of the CDR3 is 16 residues. The CDR3 protein is CSARAPSGGREETQYL. The DNA of the CDR3 is TGCAGTGCGCGGGCTCCGAGCGGGGGCCGAGAAGAGACCCAGTACTTG.

This clonotype was recorded once. This may be a read error: a much more frequent sequence differs by one nucleotide. The chain couples TRBV29-1 to TRBJ2-7; TRBD2 matches at 13 bases. The CDR3 runs 14 residues. The ends lost 6 bases at V and 0 bases at J; junction bases unmatched: 2. The V gene's germline CDR1 is SQVTM and CDR2 ANQGSEA. The CDR3 DNA sequence: TGCAGCGTCCGGACTAGCGGGGGCTCCTACGAGCAGTACTTC. Translation gives CSVRTSGGSYEQYF.

This clonotype has a handful of counts. This CDR3 is CASSQDSFGATYGYTF. The CDR3 DNA is TGCGCCAGCAGCCAAGATTCCTTCGGGGCGACCTATGGCTACACCTTC. The genes are TRBV4-3 and TRBJ1-2; a weak D match, TRBD1 (5 bases). The V gene's germline CDR1 is LGHNA and CDR2 YSLEER. The V and J ends lost 0 bases and 4 bases respectively, with 15 bases between them. This CDR3 has 16 amino acids.

The rearrangement links TRBV28 to TRBJ1-2, with D unclear. Germline assignment: CDR1 MDHEN and CDR2 SYDVKM. The CDR3 totals 15 residues. Trimming took 6 bases from V and 1 from J, leaving 15 bases between them. The CDR3, as DNA: TGTGCCAGCAGCCTTGGGCTGCTGAATAACTATGGCTACACCTTC. Amino acids: CASSLGLLNNYGYTF.

This clonotype appeared a few times. The chain carries TRBV19 and TRBJ1-1; perhaps TRBD1 as D (6 bases). The CDR3 runs to 15 residues. The germline gives CDR1 LNHDA, CDR2 SQIVND (reference sequence). V gave up 5 bases and J gave up 6 bases, with 19 bases separating them. The CDR3 DNA is TGTGCCAGTAGTGTGTCAGGACAGTTTGAGCCTGAAGCTTTCTTT. Residues: CASSVSGQFEPEAFF. The variable domain in full, with the rest retrieved from reference TRBV19 and TRBJ1-1, is DGGITQSPKYLFRKEGQNVTLSCEQNLNHDAMYWYRQDPGQGLRLIYYSQIVNDFQKGDIAEGYSVSREKKESFPLTVTSAQKNPTAFYLCASSVSGQFEPEAFFGQGTRLTVV.

The rearrangement uses TRBV7-3 and TRBJ1-2; a possible D gene is TRBD1 (5 bases). The CDR3 runs 14 residues. V was clipped by 3 bases and J by 6 bases, with 14 bases between them. From germline, CDR1 is SGHTA and CDR2 FQGTGA. CDR3 DNA sequence: TGTGCCAGCAGCTTGTACCCAGGGACGGATGGCTACACCTTC. It codes for CASSLYPGTDGYTF.

This clonotype was seen only a few times. The rearrangement joins TRBV28 to TRBJ2-7; D not certain. CDR1 is MDHEN and CDR2 is SYDVKM in the germline V gene. The CDR3 contains 15 residues. V was pared by 2 bases and J by 3 bases, with 14 bases between. CDR3 bases: TGTGCCAGCAGTTTACTGTTGTATGGCGGCTACGAGCAGTACTTC. It specifies CASSLLLYGGYEQYF.

Remarks on this clonotype: This clone may be a read error of a much larger clone one base away. Here the CDR3 reads CASSQDRGDSAETQYF. In DNA form, the CDR3 reads TGTGCCAGCAGCCAAGATCGGGGCGACTCGGCGGAGACCCAGTACTTC. The chain employs TRBV5-4 and TRBJ2-5; D might be TRBD1 or TRBD2, each matching 5 bases. Germline V CDR1 and CDR2: SGHNT, YYREEE (reference sequence). This CDR3 is built from 16 residues. V was shortened by 4 bases and J by 5 bases, with 21 bases between the two germline ends.